The sequence of this T cell receptor beta chain was determined in a study of spatial heterogeneity in lung cancer (dated by TCRdb to the late 2010s). Regarding the study in general: Beta-chain transcripts were consistently detected in greater numbers than alpha-chain transcripts, which likely reflected higher beta-chain transcript abundance. Nonsynonymous mutation counts, determined by whole-exome sequencing of tumor tissue, were related to TCR repertoire features. In the raw uncorrected reads, each unique combination of TCR and UMI appeared more than ten times on average. Both alpha and beta chains were TCR-sequenced in a few hundred tumor regions, 64 matched nontumor lung samples and around 54 PBMC samples obtained at surgery. The study quantitatively compared TCR alpha and beta repertoires across multiple tumor regions, matched nontumor lung and blood in non-small cell lung cancer. The research as a whole found: Confirming at a functional level the hypothesis that regional TCRs recognize regional mutations was considered to require additional single-cell paired TCR alpha and beta sequencing. Ubiquitous expanded tumor TCRs were found in blood more often at tumor resection than at routine follow-up.

This clonotype was counted between two and nine times. The antigen this receptor binds is unknown. The sample holds no much larger clone one base away, and base qualities are not on file. The time point label, as the study defines it: sample taken at primary tumor resection. Whole RNA extracted from tumor and nontumor lung tissue, or from cryopreserved PBMC samples, was used for TCR sequencing without cell sorting. The donors were more than 60 patients from the lung TRACERx cohort who had early-stage, untreated non-small cell lung cancer. A patient was chosen for TCR sequencing only when enough RNA was available from at least two tumor regions. The CDR3, cysteine through phenylalanine, is 18 amino acids long. The DNA shown is the 54-base CDR3, in frame from base 1. Trimmed from V: 0 bases; trimmed from J: 0 bases; junction bases lacking a gene match: 8. In the germline V gene, CDR1 corresponds to SGHVS and CDR2 to FQNEAQ.

Libraries were built with 5' RACE. The sequencing machine was a NextSeq 500. In the TCR library protocol, a unique molecular identifier was attached to each TCR cDNA molecule so that PCR and sequencing errors could be corrected. On the study's bioinformatics: TCR identification, UMI-based error correction and CDR3 extraction were all carried out with Decombinator tools. TCRs above a frequency of 2 per 1,000, corresponding to the top 1% of the tumor frequency distribution, were defined as expanded. Renyi diversity was computed with the R vegan package after each repertoire had been subsampled 100 times to 5,000 TCRs. CDR3 similarity networks were built from amino acid triplet string-kernel similarity, connecting CDR3s with pairwise similarity above 0.82. In-frame beta chains were kept once TCRdb had trimmed the public reads at Q25 with fastp and called clones with MiXCR. Identical CDR3 protein sequences are pooled into one entry, listed with their most common genes and DNA. TCRdb assigned the V and J calls; the authors' analysis was not used. The sample includes about 26,000 distinct CDR3 sequences, with roughly 13% observed a single time. The top ten hold around 23% of the sample.

Sample: PBMCs, taken at surgery. The chain employs TRBV7-8 and TRBJ1-1; TRBD1 matches 9 bases in the middle. This sequence was found in a female donor with early-stage non-small cell lung cancer. The nucleotides read TGTGCCAGCAGCTTAGCCCGAGGACAGGGGTCCATGAACACTGAAGCTTTCTTT. Its product reads: CASSLARGQGSMNTEAFF.